This T cell receptor beta chain stems from a study of blood T cell repertoires in COVID-19. Profiling relied on immunoSEQ multiplex PCR, and the TCRdb table lists in-frame clones only, not all of them. This table holds about 18,000 clones, nearly 90% found once. CDR3 length: 12 amino acids. Trimming at V came to 11 bases and at J to 4 bases, leaving 5 bases not matched to a gene. Germline CDR1 is LNHNV and CDR2 is YYDKDF (reference sequence). This sequence originates from a human donor in a cohort sampled during active COVID-19. The sample taken for sequencing was peripheral blood. The V gene is TRBV15, the J gene TRBJ2-7; 10 positions match TRBD1. In DNA form, the CDR3 reads TGTGCCGCCGGGACAGGGGATTACGAGCAGTACTTC. The encoded protein is CAAGTGDYEQYF.